The rows below give T cell receptor beta chains drawn from one sample of a study of CD8 T cells in ankylosing spondylitis. A single record per CDR3 protein comes from TCRdb applying MiXCR to the 5' RACE reads. The sample carries about 250,000 distinct CDR3 sequences, about a sixth recorded once. Sequenced sample: blood, either unsorted or a sorted T cell fraction (not recorded which). Receptors were obtained from a male donor with ankylosing spondylitis or in good health (not recorded which). Each CDR3 is given without its conserved first and last residue. Fields, in order: V gene, J gene, CDR3 protein.

>TRBV4-1|TRBJ1-1
ASSQLSVRTQAF
>TRBV18|TRBJ2-5
ASSPSTGAAIG
>TRBV29-1|TRBJ1-2
SVGETGPFGGYT
>TRBV7-9|TRBJ2-7
ASSGREIYEQY
>TRBV7-2|TRBJ2-5
ASSSPGTYQETQY
>TRBV5-1|TRBJ1-1
ASTTDGRVAF
>TRBV12-3/TRBV12-4|TRBJ2-1
ASSLYGLGTPRNEQF
>TRBV4-3|TRBJ2-1
ASSQDFSGDNEQF
>TRBV20-1|TRBJ2-7
SAHTQRLQYEQY
>TRBV20-1|TRBJ2-3
SACRLAESTDTQY
>TRBV20-1|TRBJ2-7
SARDLVGNSGTVNPYEQY
>TRBV7-2|TRBJ2-5
ASSPLWSTAQETQY
>TRBV27|TRBJ2-3
ASRISGSGTDTQY
>TRBV12-3/TRBV12-4|TRBJ2-5
ASSWEGETQY
>TRBV4-1|TRBJ2-7
ASSQEWTGAGEQY
>TRBV20-1|TRBJ2-1
SAPHGGTGLGNEQF
>TRBV5-6|TRBJ2-7
ASSLEGWTGKSYEQY
>TRBV29-1|TRBJ2-1
SVDNPSGYNEQF
>TRBV29-1|TRBJ1-1
SGQGYTEAF
>TRBV28|TRBJ2-1
ASSKTSGRAQF
>TRBV29-1|TRBJ2-5
SVAGLAGDGEETQY
>TRBV7-3|TRBJ2-3
ASSEGGGEVDTQY
>TRBV25-1|TRBJ2-1
ASSERQGGYNEQF
>TRBV18|TRBJ2-1
ASSPGLAGVPYNEQF
>TRBV29-1|TRBJ2-2
SALAGDSGELF
>TRBV4-3|TRBJ2-1
ASSQGGASSYNEQF
>TRBV20-1|TRBJ2-1
SSNYRDRGYNEQF
>TRBV9|TRBJ2-1
ASSVVSGSFNEQF
>TRBV15|TRBJ2-1
ATSRDPNEQF